The 5 T cell receptor beta chains below come from one sample, sequenced in a study of glioma-infiltrating T cells. Using RNA template, CDR3s of TCR alpha and beta were amplified with iRepertoire arm-PCR. TCRdb independently ran MiXCR on the multiplex PCR reads; one entry per CDR3 protein. The repertoire has under 200,000 distinct CDR3 sequences, 25% to 35% of them found once; the top ten carry around 20%. Sequenced input: glioma tissue, nonneoplastic brain tissue, or PBMCs (not recorded which). These receptors were collected from a human donor with low-grade glioma or glioblastoma, undergoing nonglioma brain surgery, or in good health (not recorded which).

This clonotype appeared many times. The chain combines TRBV27 with TRBJ2-7; 10 nucleotides match TRBD2. CDR1 and CDR2 from the germline V gene are MNHEY and SMNVEV (reference sequence). This CDR3 comprises 15 residues. V shed 7 bases and J 2 bases; nucleotides not matched to a gene: 8. Here the CDR3 DNA reads TGTGCCAGCACCCTTAGCGGGGGGACGGCCTACGAGCAGTACTTC. Translation gives CASTLSGGTAYEQYF.

Ten or more counts support this clonotype. The rearrangement joins TRBV5-4 to TRBJ2-7; 8 positions match TRBD2. Germline V gene lookup returns CDR1 SGHNT and CDR2 YYREEE (reference sequence). V lost 2 bases and J lost 3; bases outside the gene matches: 1. CDR3 length: 13 amino acids. CDR3: CASSFSGNYEQYF. For the CDR3, the DNA is TGTGCCAGCAGCTTTAGCGGGAACTACGAGCAGTACTTC.

This clonotype was observed many times. The CDR3 bases are TGTGCCAGCAGCGTAGAGGTCTCTACAACTAATTCACCCCTCCACTTT. The encoded protein is CASSVEVSTTNSPLHF. This chain connects TRBV9 to TRBJ1-6; D call uncertain. Germline CDR1 is SGDLS and CDR2 is YYNGEE. CDR3 size: 16 residues. V was pared by 0 bases and J by 6 bases, with 13 bases between.

This clonotype was observed at least ten times. The V gene is TRBV5-4, the J gene TRBJ1-1; no firm D call. Germline V lookup: CDR1 SGHNT, CDR2 YYREEE (reference sequence). The CDR3 length is 13 residues. Trimming took 7 bases from V and 0 from J, leaving 10 bases between them. Written as DNA, the CDR3 is TGTGCCAGCGGTTTGGCGGTGAACACTGAAGCTTTCTTT. Amino acid sequence: CASGLAVNTEAFF.

A word on this clonotype: This clone may be a read error of a much larger clone one base away. This sequence joins TRBV5-4 and TRBJ2-5; the D is unclear. Germline values: CDR1 SGHNT, CDR2 YYREEE (reference sequence). This CDR3 is 12 amino acids long. CDR3 sequence: CASSLAQENQYF. CDR3 coding DNA: TGTGCCAGCAGCTTGGCCCAAGAGAACCAGTACTTC.